This is a list of T cell receptor beta chains from one sample in a study of T cell responses to AZD1222 COVID-19 vaccine. Sequencing was performed with immunoSEQ multiplex PCR; in TCRdb, only in-frame clones are kept and a portion is missing. The table records approximately 110,000 clones, 82% of them present only once. The sequenced sample was peripheral blood, obtained on day 0 of AZD1222 vaccination. These receptors originate from an adult in good health. The CDR3 runs from the conserved cysteine through the conserved F or W. The D gene is left open where the match is weak. Clone size is not always given. Where it is, it says once, few, many or a class for expanded clones.

J gene: TRBJ1-1
D gene: NA
clone size: few
V gene: TRBV13
CDR3 protein: CASSFSRGLNTEAFF
CDR3 DNA: TGTGCCAGCAGCTTTTCCCGCGGATTGAACACTGAAGCTTTCTTT

J gene: TRBJ2-1
D gene: NA
clone size: NA
V gene: TRBV5-1
CDR3 protein: CASSLGTLSYNEQFF
CDR3 DNA: TGCGCCAGCAGTCTGGGGACCCTATCCTACAATGAGCAGTTCTTC

J gene: TRBJ1-1
D gene: TRBD1
clone size: NA
V gene: TRBV27
CDR3 protein: CASSLLGTGDTEAFF
CDR3 DNA: TGTGCCAGCAGTTTACTCGGGACAGGGGACACTGAAGCTTTCTTT

J gene: TRBJ2-3
D gene: TRBD2
clone size: NA
V gene: TRBV28
CDR3 protein: CASSFGGGTDTQYF
CDR3 DNA: TGTGCCAGCAGTTTTGGGGGGGGCACAGATACGCAGTATTTT

J gene: TRBJ2-5
D gene: TRBD2
clone size: NA
V gene: TRBV25-1
CDR3 protein: CASSELLAGVSGETQYF
CDR3 DNA: TGTGCCAGCAGTGAACTTCTAGCGGGGGTATCAGGAGAGACCCAGTACTTC

J gene: TRBJ2-5
D gene: TRBD1
clone size: NA
V gene: TRBV6-5
CDR3 protein: CASSRTGKETQYF
CDR3 DNA: TGTGCCAGCAGCCGGACAGGGAAAGAGACCCAGTACTTC

J gene: TRBJ1-1
D gene: TRBD1
clone size: NA
V gene: TRBV28
CDR3 protein: CASSWDRGAFF
CDR3 DNA: TGTGCCAGCAGTTGGGACAGGGGAGCTTTCTTT

J gene: TRBJ2-2
D gene: TRBD2
clone size: NA
V gene: TRBV9
CDR3 protein: CASSVARGAGSGELFF
CDR3 DNA: TGTGCCAGCAGCGTCGCGCGGGGGGCCGGCTCCGGGGAGCTGTTTTTT

J gene: TRBJ2-1
D gene: NA
clone size: NA
V gene: TRBV7-9
CDR3 protein: CASWGGAYNEQFF
CDR3 DNA: TGTGCCAGCTGGGGCGGTGCCTACAATGAGCAGTTCTTC

J gene: TRBJ2-1
D gene: NA
clone size: NA
V gene: TRBV7-9
CDR3 protein: CASSQSLYNEQFF
CDR3 DNA: TGTGCCAGCAGTCAGAGTCTGTACAATGAGCAGTTCTTC

J gene: TRBJ1-4
D gene: TRBD1
clone size: NA
V gene: TRBV10-3
CDR3 protein: CATGTGVFGGEKLFF
CDR3 DNA: TGTGCCACCGGGACAGGGGTCTTCGGGGGTGAAAAACTGTTTTTT

J gene: TRBJ2-3
D gene: TRBD1
clone size: once
V gene: TRBV2
CDR3 protein: CASNRDRGITDTQYF
CDR3 DNA: TGTGCCAGCAATCGCGACAGGGGAATCACAGATACGCAGTATTTT

J gene: TRBJ2-3
D gene: TRBD2
clone size: NA
V gene: TRBV3-1/TRBV3-2
CDR3 protein: CASTTGTSGVDTQYF
CDR3 DNA: TGTGCCAGCACTACCGGGACTAGCGGGGTAGATACGCAGTATTTT

J gene: TRBJ1-1
D gene: TRBD1
clone size: NA
V gene: TRBV5-1
CDR3 protein: CASSLSGRGAANTEAFF
CDR3 DNA: TGCGCCAGCAGCTTGAGTGGCAGGGGGGCGGCGAACACTGAAGCTTTCTTT

J gene: TRBJ2-1
D gene: NA
clone size: NA
V gene: TRBV7-9
CDR3 protein: CASSLGFSEQFF
CDR3 DNA: TGTGCCAGCAGCTTAGGGTTTTCTGAGCAGTTCTTC

J gene: TRBJ2-2
D gene: TRBD1
clone size: NA
V gene: TRBV7-9
CDR3 protein: CASSRTGSTGELFF
CDR3 DNA: TGTGCCAGCAGCAGGACAGGGAGCACCGGGGAGCTGTTTTTT

J gene: TRBJ2-1
D gene: TRBD2
clone size: NA
V gene: TRBV12-3/TRBV12-4
CDR3 protein: CASRGLAGNEQFF
CDR3 DNA: TGTGCCAGCAGGGGACTAGCGGGCAATGAGCAGTTCTTC

J gene: TRBJ2-3
D gene: TRBD2
clone size: few
V gene: TRBV4-2
CDR3 protein: CASSSRTSGGEGTDTQYF
CDR3 DNA: TGTGCCAGCAGCTCGCGGACTAGCGGGGGGGAGGGCACAGATACGCAGTATTTT

J gene: TRBJ1-2
D gene: TRBD1
clone size: NA
V gene: TRBV7-2
CDR3 protein: CASSLAGDRVGYTF
CDR3 DNA: TGTGCCAGCAGCTTAGCTGGGGACAGGGTTGGCTACACCTTC

J gene: TRBJ2-3
D gene: NA
clone size: few
V gene: TRBV7-2
CDR3 protein: CASSLEPYHTQYF
CDR3 DNA: TGTGCCAGCAGCTTAGAGCCCTACCATACGCAGTATTTT

J gene: TRBJ1-6
D gene: NA
clone size: NA
V gene: TRBV10-3
CDR3 protein: CAISDSSYNSPLHF
CDR3 DNA: TGTGCCATCAGTGACAGCTCCTATAATTCACCCCTCCACTTT

J gene: TRBJ1-1
D gene: NA
clone size: NA
V gene: TRBV5-1
CDR3 protein: CASSDVRGATEAFF
CDR3 DNA: TGCGCCAGCAGCGACGTAAGGGGGGCCACTGAAGCTTTCTTT

J gene: TRBJ1-4
D gene: NA
clone size: once
V gene: TRBV19
CDR3 protein: CASSPMRGPNEKLFF
CDR3 DNA: TGTGCCAGTAGCCCCATGAGGGGTCCCAATGAAAAACTGTTTTTT

J gene: TRBJ2-7
D gene: NA
clone size: NA
V gene: TRBV7-9
CDR3 protein: CASSSGLGDYEQYF
CDR3 DNA: TGTGCCAGCAGCTCGGGACTGGGAGATTACGAGCAGTACTTC

J gene: TRBJ1-6
D gene: NA
clone size: NA
V gene: TRBV29-1
CDR3 protein: CSVRRTGLNSPLHF
CDR3 DNA: TGCAGCGTCCGACGGACGGGCCTAAATTCACCCCTCCACTTT

J gene: TRBJ1-3
D gene: TRBD1
clone size: NA
V gene: TRBV7-9
CDR3 protein: CASSKARTGTGNTIYF
CDR3 DNA: TGTGCCAGCAGCAAAGCCAGGACAGGTACGGGAAACACCATATATTTT

J gene: TRBJ2-3
D gene: TRBD2
clone size: NA
V gene: TRBV24-1
CDR3 protein: CATSSGGASTQYF
CDR3 DNA: TGTGCCACCAGTAGCGGGGGGGCCTCTACGCAGTATTTT

J gene: TRBJ2-7
D gene: NA
clone size: once
V gene: TRBV6-5
CDR3 protein: CASSPYGTLSYEQYF
CDR3 DNA: TGTGCCAGCAGCCCCTACGGGACACTCTCCTACGAGCAGTACTTC

J gene: TRBJ2-6
D gene: NA
clone size: NA
V gene: TRBV2
CDR3 protein: CASSTGSGANVLTF
CDR3 DNA: TGTGCCAGCAGTACAGGTTCTGGGGCCAACGTCCTGACTTTC

J gene: TRBJ2-5
D gene: TRBD2
clone size: NA
V gene: TRBV11-2
CDR3 protein: CASSGTGLAGGETQYF
CDR3 DNA: TGTGCCAGCAGCGGTACCGGACTAGCGGGGGGAGAGACCCAGTACTTC

J gene: TRBJ2-2
D gene: NA
clone size: few
V gene: TRBV11-2
CDR3 protein: CASSLALGPNTGELFF
CDR3 DNA: TGTGCCAGCAGCTTAGCCTTGGGCCCCAACACCGGGGAGCTGTTTTTT

J gene: TRBJ1-2
D gene: NA
clone size: NA
V gene: TRBV6-5
CDR3 protein: CASSGVYGYTF
CDR3 DNA: TGTGCCAGCTCTGGGGTCTATGGCTACACCTTC

J gene: TRBJ1-6
D gene: NA
clone size: NA
V gene: TRBV20-1
CDR3 protein: CSASGRVSDSPLHF
CDR3 DNA: TGCAGTGCTAGTGGCAGGGTTTCAGATTCACCCCTCCACTTT

J gene: TRBJ1-1
D gene: NA
clone size: NA
V gene: TRBV27
CDR3 protein: CASFGQPNTEAFF
CDR3 DNA: TGTGCCAGCTTCGGACAGCCCAACACTGAAGCTTTCTTT

J gene: TRBJ2-2
D gene: NA
clone size: NA
V gene: TRBV5-1
CDR3 protein: CASSSLPGPGELFF
CDR3 DNA: TGCGCCAGCAGTTCCCTCCCGGGGCCAGGGGAGCTGTTTTTT

J gene: TRBJ1-2
D gene: TRBD1
clone size: NA
V gene: TRBV6-5
CDR3 protein: CASGWLTGGFYGYTF
CDR3 DNA: TGTGCCAGCGGCTGGTTGACAGGGGGCTTCTATGGCTACACCTTC

J gene: TRBJ1-2
D gene: NA
clone size: NA
V gene: TRBV30
CDR3 protein: CAWSVLTGAGYTF
CDR3 DNA: TGTGCCTGGAGTGTACTCACGGGGGCCGGCTACACCTTC

J gene: TRBJ1-4
D gene: NA
clone size: NA
V gene: TRBV27
CDR3 protein: CASSLTNVLGRGEKLFF
CDR3 DNA: TGTGCCAGCAGTCTAACAAACGTCCTGGGACGAGGGGAAAAACTGTTTTTT

J gene: TRBJ2-7
D gene: NA
clone size: NA
V gene: TRBV29-1
CDR3 protein: CSVWGVAYEQYF
CDR3 DNA: TGCAGCGTTTGGGGAGTTGCCTACGAGCAGTACTTC

J gene: TRBJ1-6
D gene: TRBD1
clone size: NA
V gene: TRBV18
CDR3 protein: CASSLTGNNSPLHF
CDR3 DNA: TGTGCCAGCTCACTGACAGGGAATAATTCACCCCTCCACTTT

J gene: TRBJ1-5
D gene: TRBD1
clone size: NA
V gene: TRBV7-2
CDR3 protein: CASSLGTGQPQHF
CDR3 DNA: TGTGCCAGCAGCTTAGGGACAGGGCAGCCCCAGCATTTT

J gene: TRBJ2-7
D gene: NA
clone size: NA
V gene: TRBV7-2
CDR3 protein: CASSPSGGRSYEQYF
CDR3 DNA: TGTGCCAGCAGCCCCAGTGGGGGCCGATCCTACGAGCAGTACTTC

J gene: TRBJ1-2
D gene: NA
clone size: NA
V gene: TRBV2
CDR3 protein: CASFGYYGYTF
CDR3 DNA: TGTGCCAGCTTCGGCTACTATGGCTACACCTTC

J gene: TRBJ1-5
D gene: NA
clone size: NA
V gene: TRBV3-1/TRBV3-2
CDR3 protein: CASSLGRWQPQHF
CDR3 DNA: TGTGCCAGCAGCCTAGGACGTTGGCAGCCCCAGCATTTT

J gene: TRBJ1-1
D gene: NA
clone size: NA
V gene: TRBV6-1
CDR3 protein: CASSEDPGGIGTEAFF
CDR3 DNA: TGTGCCAGCAGTGAAGATCCGGGTGGTATCGGCACTGAAGCTTTCTTT

J gene: TRBJ1-3
D gene: NA
clone size: NA
V gene: TRBV6-2/TRBV6-3
CDR3 protein: CASSYRGTYSGNTIYF
CDR3 DNA: TGTGCCAGCAGTTACCGAGGAACTTACTCTGGAAACACCATATATTTT

J gene: TRBJ2-7
D gene: NA
clone size: NA
V gene: TRBV19
CDR3 protein: CASSMGSDEQYF
CDR3 DNA: TGTGCCAGTAGTATGGGGTCCGACGAGCAGTACTTC

J gene: TRBJ1-2
D gene: NA
clone size: NA
V gene: TRBV11-2
CDR3 protein: CASSLDIGGYTF
CDR3 DNA: TGTGCCAGCAGCTTAGATATCGGGGGCTACACCTTC